Below, one T cell receptor beta chain is given with its context. These data come from a study of blood T cell repertoires in COVID-19. Clones were sequenced by immunoSEQ multiplex PCR, and TCRdb holds only the in-frame ones, with some missing. This sample yields 150,000 to 200,000 clones, of which roughly 90% are seen a single time; about 4.8% belongs to the top ten. The CDR3 consists of 14 residues. CDR1 and CDR2 from the germline V gene are MGHDK and SYGVNS. The V and J ends lost 4 bases and 3 bases, in that order; junction bases with no gene match: 3. Sequencing input: peripheral blood. This TCR was sampled from a man aged 25-45 years with COVID-19, enrolled during active disease. The chain links TRBV25-1 to TRBJ1-1; 9 bases agree with TRBD1. The CDR3, as DNA: TGTGCCAGCAGTGTGGACAGGGGTTACACTGAAGCTTTCTTT. Encoded protein: CASSVDRGYTEAFF.